One T cell receptor (beta chain) is described in this entry. The table came from immunoSEQ multiplex PCR; TCRdb's copy has only in-frame clones and leaves some out. The sample records approximately 290,000 clones, roughly 89% being singletons. The study recruited people aged 18 to 89 years across under 25 US areas. Cohort placement rested on clinical history that participants reported themselves. These data are taken from a study of blood T cell repertoires in COVID-19. Study-level background: PBMCs, B-cell-depleted T cells, or T cells were the source of the cDNA or gDNA that made up the material.

CDR1 is SGHRS and CDR2 is YFSETQ in the germline V gene. V lost 3 bases, J lost 4 bases, and 3 bases stayed unmatched. The CDR3 spans 15 residues. The chain combines TRBV5-1 with TRBJ2-2; TRBD2 matches 10 bases. Material for sequencing was PBMCs or T cells enriched from blood (not recorded which). The receptor was isolated from a woman aged 18-29 years with acute COVID-19. DNA of the CDR3: TGCGCCAGCAGCTCAATAGCGGGAGGCACCGGGGAGCTGTTTTTT. This encodes CASSSIAGGTGELFF.